Below are 9 T cell receptor beta chains sequenced from a single sample in a study of T-cell reconstitution after alpha-beta-depleted transplantation in children. Preparation of the TCRbeta library involved a method that used unique molecular identifiers. TCRdb processed the PCR reads anew with MiXCR; each CDR3 protein has one entry. The repertoire holds about 640,000 distinct CDR3 sequences, with 13% as singletons. The input for sequencing was PBMCs, mostly from graft donor cells, taken 360 days after TCRalphabeta/CD19-depleted stem cell transplant. All receptors come from a male patient younger than 18 who had a stem cell transplant for acute myeloid leukemia, so the T cells may come from the graft donor.

This clonotype came up a few times. The chain joins TRBV2 to TRBJ1-5; the match to TRBD1 covers 8 bases. V shed 6 bases and J 3 bases; nucleotides not matched to a gene: 7. CDR1 and CDR2 from the germline V gene are SNHLY and FYNNEI. CDR3 length: 15 residues. CDR3: CASRGRTGNNQPQHF. The CDR3 bases are TGTGCCAGCAGGGGGAGGACAGGGAACAATCAGCCCCAGCATTTT.

This clonotype was found many times. The gene calls are TRBV25-1 and TRBJ2-2, with TRBD2 matching 8 bases. Germline assignment: CDR1 MGHDK and CDR2 SYGVNS. V was pared by 7 bases and J by 0 bases, with 1 base of the junction left unmatched. The CDR3 is 14 residues long. The CDR3 coding sequence is TGTGCCAGCAAGGGACTAGCGAACACCGGGGAGCTGTTTTTT. Its translation is CASKGLANTGELFF. Looking up the rest from reference TRBV25-1 and TRBJ2-2 gives the full variable domain: EADIYQTPRYLVIGTGKKITLECSQTMGHDKMYWYQQDPGMELHLIHYSYGVNSTEKGDLSSESTVSRIRTEHFPLTLESARPSHTSQYLCASKGLANTGELFFGEGSRLTVL.

The table lists this clonotype with many counts. The CDR3 sequence is CASSLRTLGTDTQYF. The CDR3 coding sequence is TGTGCCAGCAGTCTACGGACCCTCGGTACAGATACGCAGTATTTT. This chain joins TRBV6-2 or TRBV6-3 and TRBJ2-3; D ambiguous. CDR3 size: 15 residues. Germline-derived CDR1 and CDR2 are MNHEY and SVGEGT. Trimming pared 5 bases from V and 3 bases from J, leaving 15 bases between.

This chain connects TRBV14 to TRBJ1-2; 9 nucleotides agree with TRBD1. The CDR3 is 15 amino acids. Germline CDR1 SGHDN, CDR2 FVKESK. The trim removed 1 base at V and 8 bases at J, leaving 8 bases unmatched. The CDR3 sequence: CASSQVGQGPGGYTF. CDR3 DNA sequence: TGTGCCAGCAGCCAAGTGGGACAGGGCCCCGGGGGCTACACCTTC.

The chain combines TRBV24-1 with TRBJ2-3; 9 bases fit TRBD2. The CDR3 contains 17 residues. V shed 0 bases, J shed 2 bases, and the junction held 5 bases outside the gene matches. CDR1 and CDR2 (germline): KGHDR, SFDVKD. In DNA form, the CDR3 reads TGTGCCACCAGTGATTTGGGTAGCGGGAGAGACACAGATACGCAGTATTTT. Protein product: CATSDLGSGRDTDTQYF.

The chain employs TRBV29-1 and TRBJ1-2; D possibly corresponds to TRBD1 (5 bases). The germline V gene encodes CDR1 SQVTM and CDR2 ANQGSEA. The CDR3 loop spans 13 amino acids. Trimming took 6 bases from V and 2 from J, leaving 13 bases between them. The CDR3 reads CSVRDRGNYGYTF. Written as DNA, the CDR3 is TGCAGCGTCCGGGACCGGGGGAACTATGGCTACACCTTC.

This sequence joins TRBV29-1 and TRBJ2-1; 10 nucleotides match TRBD2. From germline, CDR1 is SQVTM and CDR2 ANQGSEA. This CDR3 region has 20 residues. Germline trimming cut 3 bases from V and 2 bases from J; bases unmatched to any gene: 19. DNA for the CDR3: TGCAGCGTTGAGGTGCGACTAGCGGGCAGATTCCGCGGCCCCTACAATGAGCAGTTCTTC. Protein sequence: CSVEVRLAGRFRGPYNEQFF.

The chain links TRBV22-1 to TRBJ2-1; whether TRBD1, the table's D call, matches the DNA was not checked. TRBV22-1 is tagged as a pseudogene. The CDR3 has 18 amino acids. As DNA, the CDR3 is TGTGCAGGCAGTCAAGGAACCTTGGTGGGCGGACCCTACAATGAGCAGTTCTTC. It translates to CAGSQGTLVGGPYNEQFF.

The table lists this clonotype with a few counts. The V and J genes are TRBV6-4 and TRBJ2-1; tentative D call: TRBD2 (5 bases). The CDR3 is 19 residues long. Per germline, CDR1 MRHNA and CDR2 SNTAGT. The V and J ends lost 5 bases and 8 bases respectively, with 31 bases between them. The CDR3 sequence is CASSRPRTRSGREGDEQFF. CDR3 DNA: TGTGCCAGCAGTCGACCAAGGACGCGTTCGGGGAGAGAGGGAGATGAGCAGTTCTTC.